The text below deals with one TCR beta chain. V gave up 0 bases and J gave up 6 bases; unmatched junction bases: 12. This CDR3 contains 18 residues. The germline gives CDR1 LGHNA, CDR2 YSLEER. The data derive from a study of blood T cell repertoires in COVID-19. Method: immunoSEQ multiplex PCR; TCRdb's copy keeps in-frame clones and lacks some. Among about 280,000 clones, almost 90% were seen once, and the ten largest hold around 10%. Enrollment of patients from Seattle took place during active infection, with longitudinal follow-up. This sequence originates from a woman younger than 45 with COVID-19, enrolled during active disease. The rearrangement joins TRBV4-3 to TRBJ2-1, with 9 bases that match TRBD1. The sample consisted of peripheral blood. CDR3 in amino acids: CASSQDHPGQGKVNEQFF. The CDR3 coding sequence is TGCGCCAGCAGCCAAGATCATCCGGGACAGGGAAAGGTCAATGAGCAGTTCTTC.